This T cell receptor beta chain was recovered during a study of shared clonotypes between healthy human individuals. Study information: Researchers assigned three CD4 naive, three CD4 memory, two CD8 naive and one CD8 memory plate to each donor.

TCRdb keeps only in-frame clones here, not all; method: immunoSEQ multiplex PCR. Of roughly 1,100,000 clones in the sample, about 80% are singletons; the top ten hold 1.4%. Trimming took off 5 bases at V and 3 bases at J, with 4 bases between the two ends. This CDR3 has 11 residues. The germline V gene encodes CDR1 LGHNT and CDR2 FRNRAP. Adults of Caucasian background living in Nashville, Tennessee made up all donors. This sequence was found in a man aged 18 to 30 in good health. What was sequenced was memory CD4+ T cells sorted from blood. Indicated subset: CD45RA-negative fraction. J is TRBJ2-5 and V is TRBV12-5; no definite D call. The CDR3 sequence is CASGVEETQYF. CDR3 sequence (DNA): TGTGCTAGTGGTGTAGAAGAGACCCAGTACTTC.